This T cell receptor delta chain was recovered during a study of Vδ1+ human thymocytes. Points from the study as a whole: Thymic TRG and TRD repertoires appeared highly polyclonal, with Gaussian CDR3 length distributions. Many TRG clonotypes were shared between donors; TRD repertoires were essentially private.

This clone was observed a handful of times. Antigen: not known. RNA was extracted from the cells and then reverse transcribed. CDR3 amplicons came from multiplex PCR with pooled V-gene forward and constant-region reverse primers. TCRdb re-called the multiplex PCR reads through CATT. The table has roughly 55,000 delta-chain clones, roughly 15% seen once. The CDR3 has 19 residues. J gave up 3 bases and V 3 bases, and 14 bases lay outside the gene matches. CDR1 is TSWWSYY and CDR2 is QGS in the germline V gene. The sample consisted of Vdelta1+ gamma-delta thymocytes from the thymus. As to subset: FACS-sorted CD3+ TCRalphabeta- TCRVdelta1+ TCRVdelta2- thymocytes. The TCR sequence derives from a boy in the first two years of life who had congenital heart surgery. The chain recombines TRDV1 with TRDJ1, with TRDD3 matching over 12 bases. This chain's CDR3 is CALGDFFSAGGYDSDKLIF. CDR3 nucleotides: TGTGCTCTTGGGGATTTTTTCTCTGCTGGGGGATACGACTCCGATAAACTCATCTTT.